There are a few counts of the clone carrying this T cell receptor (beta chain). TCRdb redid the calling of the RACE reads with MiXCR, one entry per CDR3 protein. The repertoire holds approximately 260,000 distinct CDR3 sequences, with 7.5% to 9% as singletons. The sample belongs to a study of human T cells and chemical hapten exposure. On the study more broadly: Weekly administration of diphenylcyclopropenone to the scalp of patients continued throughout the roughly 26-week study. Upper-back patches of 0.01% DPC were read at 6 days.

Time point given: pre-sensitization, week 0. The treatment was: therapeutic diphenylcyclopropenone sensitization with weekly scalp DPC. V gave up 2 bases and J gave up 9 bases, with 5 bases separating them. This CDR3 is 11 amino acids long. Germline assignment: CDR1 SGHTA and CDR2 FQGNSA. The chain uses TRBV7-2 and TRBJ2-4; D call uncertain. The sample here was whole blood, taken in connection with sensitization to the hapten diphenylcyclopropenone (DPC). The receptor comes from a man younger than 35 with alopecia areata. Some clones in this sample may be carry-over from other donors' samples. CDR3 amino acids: CASSLIGIQYF. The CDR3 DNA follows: TGTGCCAGCAGCTTAATTGGCATTCAGTACTTC.